The clone carrying this T cell receptor (beta chain) was recorded at least ten times. No antigen is known for it. Ophthalmopathy cases scored 3 or more on the Clinical Activity Score and 4 or more on NOSPECS grade, with duration below 3 months. The study left out patients who had uncontrolled infection, other autoimmune disease, pregnancy or lactation. This specimen comes from a study of T cells in Graves' hyperthyroidism and ophthalmopathy. Findings and caveats of the study: Appearing also in blood were most of the thyroid clonotypes expanded above 0.001.

TCR beta CDR3 region amplification was performed from RNA transcripts. With the HTBI primer set, the TCR CDR3 went through a first round of RT-PCR. TCRdb used MiXCR to reprocess the multiplex PCR reads, holding one entry per CDR3 protein. The sample includes over 350,000 distinct CDR3 sequences, about 14% of them seen just once. The germline CDR1 and CDR2 sequences are MNHEY and SVGEGT. CDR3 length equals 15 residues. Trimming removed 4 bases from V and 6 bases from J; junction bases left unmatched: 7. This rearrangement joins TRBV6-2 or TRBV6-3 to TRBJ1-5; TRBD1 aligns across 9 bases. The clonotype comes from a young man with Graves' ophthalmopathy. The sequenced material came from blood. In DNA form, the CDR3 reads TGTGCCAGCAGTTGGGACAGGGAAGTTTCTCAGCCCCAGCATTTT. This sequence encodes CASSWDREVSQPQHF.